Presented here are 27 T cell receptor beta chains from one specimen sequenced in a study of T cell changes during pregnancy in multiple sclerosis. Produced via immunoSEQ multiplex PCR; TCRdb's table is partial and in-frame only. Here the sample spans 99,000 or so clones, around 93% being singletons. The specimen comprised peripheral blood, sampled after pregnancy. These receptors came from a female donor with multiple sclerosis, enrolled in a pregnancy study.

The chain has TRBV20-1 and TRBJ2-7; D remains ambiguous. Deletions cut 5 bases from V and 4 bases from J, with 6 bases between. CDR1 is DFQATT and CDR2 is SNEGSKA in the germline V gene (reference sequence). The CDR3 is 10 amino acids. The DNA of the CDR3 is TGCAGTGCTCTCCTGTACGAGCAGTACTTC. As protein: CSALLYEQYF.

This chain joins TRBV7-8 and TRBJ2-7, with 15 positions matching TRBD2. The CDR3 loop spans 18 amino acids. Germline V lookup: CDR1 SGHVS, CDR2 FQNEAQ. V lost 5 bases and J lost 3; bases outside the gene matches: 11. CDR3 amino acids: CASSRTSGRAGTLYEQYF. CDR3 coding DNA: TGTGCCAGCAGCCGGACTAGCGGGAGGGCGGGGACCCTCTACGAGCAGTACTTC. The whole variable domain, filled in from reference TRBV7-8 and TRBJ2-7, reads GAGVSQSPRYKVAKRGQDVALRCDPISGHVSLFWYQQALGQGPEFLTYFQNEAQLDKSGLPSDRFFAERPEGSVSTLKIQRTQQEDSAVYLCASSRTSGRAGTLYEQYFGPGTRLTVT.

This clone was seen just once. This rearrangement joins TRBV28 to TRBJ1-1, with a tentative D call TRBD1 (6 bases). CDR3 length: 17 amino acids. Looked up from germline, CDR1 is MDHEN and CDR2 is SYDVKM. V lost 2 bases and J lost 11, with 27 bases in between. The CDR3 reads CASSLPKTGLVGAEAFF. In DNA form, the CDR3 reads TGTGCCAGCAGTTTACCAAAAACAGGGCTGGTGGGCGCAGAGGCTTTCTTT.

The V and J genes are TRBV23-1 and TRBJ1-2, with 8 bases fitting TRBD1. TRBV23-1 is sorted into the ORF group, with uncertain function. CDR3 length: 13 residues. Trimming took 3 bases from V and 6 from J; bases not matched to a gene: 3. DNA of the CDR3: TGCGCCAGCAGTCAGCGACAGGGGAATGGCTACACCTTC. Translating it yields CASSQRQGNGYTF.

The chain's CDR3 is CASSQRGGGGYTF. The CDR3 nucleotides are TGTGCCAGCAGCCAGAGAGGGGGCGGTGGCTACACCTTC. This chain links TRBV7-9 with TRBJ1-2; the match to TRBD1 covers 7 bases. CDR3 length: 13 amino acids. The trim removed 5 bases at V and 7 bases at J, leaving 7 bases unmatched. From germline, CDR1 is SEHNR and CDR2 FQNEAQ (reference sequence).

V is TRBV5-5 and J is TRBJ2-7, with 9 bases matching TRBD2. Germline-derived CDR1 and CDR2 are SGHKS and YYEKEE (reference sequence). This CDR3 has 14 residues. Unmatched junction bases numbered 8, after V lost 4 bases and J lost 6 bases. The CDR3 nucleotides are TGTGCCAGCAGCCCCTTAGCGGGAGCGGGCGAGCAGTACTTC. Translating gives CASSPLAGAGEQYF.

V is TRBV28 and J is TRBJ2-2, with D maybe TRBD2 (5 bases). The CDR3 covers 17 residues. CDR1 and CDR2 from the germline V gene are MDHEN and SYDVKM. Trimming left V 4 bases short and J 1 base short, with 16 bases between. The CDR3 coding sequence is TGTGCCAGCAGTTCCTTCTATGGTAGCGAGAACACCGGGGAGCTGTTTTTT. It yields the protein CASSSFYGSENTGELFF. Filled out from reference TRBV28 and TRBJ2-2, the complete variable domain reads DVKVTQSSRYLVKRTGEKVFLECVQDMDHENMFWYRQDPGLGLRLIYFSYDVKMKEKGDIPEGYSVSREKKERFSLILESASTNQTSMYLCASSSFYGSENTGELFFGEGSRLTVL.

The chain links TRBV21-1 to TRBJ2-5; TRBD2 is the table's D call, not checked against the DNA. TRBV21-1 is a documented pseudogene. The CDR3 covers 14 residues. The CDR3 coding sequence is TGTGCCAGCAGCAAAGTGGAGGGTAGGGAGACCCAGTACTTC. Residues: CASSKVEGRETQYF.

The chain has TRBV6-1 and TRBJ2-7; possibly TRBD1 for D (5 bases). There are 14 residues in the CDR3. The germline CDR1 and CDR2 sequences are MNHNS and SASEGT. Between the trimmed V and J ends, which lost 8 bases and 6 bases, there was a span of 20 bases. As DNA, the CDR3 is TGTGCCAGCTTGGGGCCGAAGGCCCCCTCCGAGCAGTACTTC. The encoded protein is CASLGPKAPSEQYF.

The chain joins TRBV5-4 to TRBJ1-1, with no clear D. Germline CDR1 is SGHNT and CDR2 is YYREEE (reference sequence). The CDR3 length is 14 residues. Trimming left V 0 bases short and J 5 bases short, with 11 bases between. CDR3 coding DNA: TGTGCCAGCAGCTTGGCTCGGGGAGGTACTGAAGCTTTCTTT. It translates to CASSLARGGTEAFF.

The chain uses TRBV5-1 and TRBJ2-1, with a possible D match to TRBD1 (6 bases). Germline V gene data show CDR1 as SGHRS and CDR2 as YFSETQ. This CDR3 contains 15 residues. Trimming stripped 5 bases from V and 4 bases from J, with 16 bases between. CDR3: CASSIVTGSYNEQFF. In DNA form, the CDR3 reads TGCGCCAGCAGTATAGTAACAGGGAGTTACAATGAGCAGTTCTTC.

The chain couples TRBV6-5 to TRBJ2-7, with 11 bases that match TRBD1. The CDR3 runs to 15 residues. CDR1 is MNHEY, CDR2 SVGAGI, per germline. Unmatched junction bases numbered 5, after V lost 1 base and J lost 6 bases. The DNA for the CDR3 is TGTGCCAGCAGTTACTATTTCGGGACAGGGGGCGAGCAGTACTTC. Protein sequence: CASSYYFGTGGEQYF.

The chain links TRBV27 to TRBJ2-2; tentative D call: TRBD1 (6 bases). This CDR3 region has 20 residues. Per germline, CDR1 MNHEY and CDR2 SMNVEV (reference sequence). V was cut by 5 bases and J by 3 bases, with 28 bases left in between. The CDR3 DNA is TGTGCCAGCAGTCCAGGATACGGGGTGGAGGACAGACGATACACCGGGGAGCTGTTTTTT. Translating gives CASSPGYGVEDRRYTGELFF.

V is TRBV6-1 and J is TRBJ2-6, with a weak D call TRBD1 (6 bases). The germline V and J ends were trimmed by 0 bases and 10 bases, with 13 bases remaining between them. The CDR3 consists of 15 residues. CDR1 and CDR2 (germline): MNHNS, SASEGT. In DNA form, the CDR3 reads TGTGCCAGCAGTGAAGCAGAACAGGGTATGAACGTCCTGACTTTC. It specifies CASSEAEQGMNVLTF.

This chain uses TRBV7-6 with TRBJ2-1; tentative D call: TRBD2 (7 bases). Germline V CDR1 and CDR2: SGHVS, FNYEAQ. This CDR3 has 17 amino acids. The V and J ends lost 1 base and 2 bases respectively, with 15 bases between them. The DNA for the CDR3 is TGTGCCAGCAGCTTAGTTTCGGGGGGCAGGGCCTACAATGAGCAGTTCTTC. It translates to CASSLVSGGRAYNEQFF.

This rearrangement joins TRBV11-2 to TRBJ2-1; 10 nucleotides match TRBD2. Germline trimming cut 3 bases from V and 8 bases from J; bases unmatched to any gene: 13. Germline CDR1 reads SGHAT; CDR2 reads FQNNGV. The CDR3 has 17 amino acids. CDR3 sequence reads: CASSFPIAGGGRDEQFF. CDR3 nucleotides: TGTGCCAGCAGCTTTCCGATAGCGGGAGGAGGAAGGGATGAGCAGTTCTTC.

V is TRBV19 and J is TRBJ2-5; D is perhaps TRBD1 (6 bases). The germline V gene has CDR1 LNHDA and CDR2 SQIVND (reference sequence). Trimming pared 4 bases from V and 2 bases from J, leaving 8 bases between. The CDR3 extends over 13 amino acids. The CDR3 DNA is TGTGCCAGTAGTAACGACAGGCAAGAGACCCAGTACTTC. Protein sequence: CASSNDRQETQYF.

This clone was detected only a few times. The chain links TRBV6-1 to TRBJ1-2; D gene uncertain. Germline V gene data show CDR1 as MNHNS and CDR2 as SASEGT. CDR3 size: 11 residues. V shed 7 bases and J shed 8 bases, with 11 bases lying between them. The CDR3 DNA follows: TGTGCCAGCACCCTTCTTGCGGGCTACACCTTC. Its protein product is CASTLLAGYTF.

The chain recombines TRBV30 with TRBJ2-7, with 9 bases identical to TRBD2. Looked up from germline, CDR1 is GTSNPN and CDR2 is SVGIG (reference sequence). The CDR3 length is 15 residues. Losses at the gene ends were 2 bases for V and 3 bases for J; bases not matched to a gene: 8. CDR3 DNA: TGTGCCTGGAGTCTGGTAGCGGGAGTGAGCTACGAGCAGTACTTC. This translates into CAWSLVAGVSYEQYF.

V gene TRBV5-6 combines with J gene TRBJ2-7, with D uncertain. Germline V gene lookup returns CDR1 SGHDT and CDR2 YYEEEE. Trimming shortened V by 5 bases and J by 1 base, and 10 bases separated the two germline ends. The CDR3 consists of 13 residues. The DNA of the CDR3 is TGTGCCAGCAGACACCCCGGGTCCTACGAGCAGTACTTC. This gives the protein CASRHPGSYEQYF.

The sample holds one count of this clone. The rearrangement uses TRBV4-1 and TRBJ1-5; the D gene is possibly TRBD1 (5 bases). Trimming cost V 8 bases and J 3 bases, with 14 bases left between them. CDR1 and CDR2 (germline): MGHRA, YSYEKL. The CDR3 is made up of 14 amino acids. The chain's CDR3 is CASESGGNNQPQHF. The CDR3 DNA is TGCGCCAGCGAGTCGGGGGGGAACAATCAGCCCCAGCATTTT.

This clone was detected once. The chain recombines TRBV6-6 with TRBJ2-5; 8 nucleotides match TRBD2. Germline values: CDR1 MNHNY, CDR2 SVGAGI (reference sequence). J was trimmed by 3 bases and V by 2 bases; bases with no gene match: 5. This CDR3 has 15 amino acids. CDR3: CASSYGTGGEETQYF. CDR3 nucleotide sequence: TGTGCCAGCAGTTACGGCACGGGAGGGGAAGAGACCCAGTACTTC.

The chain carries TRBV19 and TRBJ2-3, with D possibly TRBD1 on 5 matching bases. V lost 4 bases and J 3 bases, leaving 17 bases between the germline ends. Germline V CDR1 and CDR2: LNHDA, SQIVND (reference sequence). The CDR3 is 16 residues long. The CDR3, as DNA: TGTGCCAGTAGTAGCGGCAGGGTTTTATTGACAGATACGCAGTATTTT. It yields the protein CASSSGRVLLTDTQYF.

This clone was detected a few times. The gene calls are TRBV5-1 and TRBJ2-1; 7 nucleotides agree with TRBD1. CDR1 SGHRS and CDR2 YFSETQ come from the germline V gene. The CDR3 length is 14 residues. J lost 6 bases, V lost 9 bases, and 12 bases had no gene match. CDR3 loop: CATKPGQPSNEQFF. The CDR3 region has the DNA TGCGCCACCAAGCCGGGACAGCCCTCCAATGAGCAGTTCTTC.

The rearrangement joins TRBV19 to TRBJ1-1; the D is unclear. This CDR3 spans 11 amino acids. From germline, CDR1 is LNHDA and CDR2 SQIVND (reference sequence). V lost 4 bases to trimming and J lost 6 bases, with 6 bases between them. This CDR3 is CASSTGSEAFF. The CDR3, as DNA: TGTGCCAGTAGTACGGGGTCTGAAGCTTTCTTT.

This chain connects TRBV5-6 to TRBJ2-1, with 7 bases that match TRBD2. The J segment lost 4 bases and the V segment lost 1 base, leaving 8 bases of the junction unmatched. This CDR3 spans 16 amino acids. Germline V gene sequence: CDR1 SGHDT, CDR2 YYEEEE. The CDR3 DNA follows: TGTGCCAGCAGCTTGAATCCCCTTAGCGGGTACAATGAGCAGTTCTTC. Protein product: CASSLNPLSGYNEQFF.

Only one count was recorded for this clone. The V and J genes are TRBV19 and TRBJ2-1; 11 bases map to TRBD2. V shed 1 base, J shed 4 bases, and the junction held 9 bases outside the gene matches. This CDR3 has 18 amino acids. Germline loops: CDR1 LNHDA, CDR2 SQIVND (reference sequence). In nucleotides, the CDR3 is TGTGCCAGTAGTATAGCTTTAGCGGGAGGGCTTGGGTACAATGAGCAGTTCTTC. It encodes CASSIALAGGLGYNEQFF.